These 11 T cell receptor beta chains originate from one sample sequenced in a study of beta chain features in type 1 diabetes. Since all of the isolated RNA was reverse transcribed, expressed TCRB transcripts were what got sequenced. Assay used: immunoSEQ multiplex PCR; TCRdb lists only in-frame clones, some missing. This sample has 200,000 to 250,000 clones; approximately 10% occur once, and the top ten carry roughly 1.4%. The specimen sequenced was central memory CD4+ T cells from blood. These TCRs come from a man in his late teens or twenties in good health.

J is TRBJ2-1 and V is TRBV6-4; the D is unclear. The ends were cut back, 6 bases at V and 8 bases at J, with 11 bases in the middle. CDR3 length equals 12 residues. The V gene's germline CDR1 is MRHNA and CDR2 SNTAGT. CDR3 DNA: TGTGCCAGCAGGTACCTAGGCGATGAGCAGTTCTTC. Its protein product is CASRYLGDEQFF.

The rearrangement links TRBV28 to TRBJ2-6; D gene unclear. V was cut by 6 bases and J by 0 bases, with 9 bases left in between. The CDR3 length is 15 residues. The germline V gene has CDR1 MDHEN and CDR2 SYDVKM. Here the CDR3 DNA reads TGTGCCAGCAGCTTAACGGTCTCTGGGGCCAACGTCCTGACTTTC. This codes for CASSLTVSGANVLTF. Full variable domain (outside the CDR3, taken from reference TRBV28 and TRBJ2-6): DVKVTQSSRYLVKRTGEKVFLECVQDMDHENMFWYRQDPGLGLRLIYFSYDVKMKEKGDIPEGYSVSREKKERFSLILESASTNQTSMYLCASSLTVSGANVLTFGAGSRLTVL.

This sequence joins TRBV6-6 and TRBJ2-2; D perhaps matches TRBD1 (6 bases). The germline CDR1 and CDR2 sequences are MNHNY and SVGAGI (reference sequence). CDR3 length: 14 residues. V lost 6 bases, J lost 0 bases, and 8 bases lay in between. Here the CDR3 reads CASRRTANTGELFF. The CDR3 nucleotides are TGTGCCAGCAGACGGACAGCGAACACCGGGGAGCTGTTTTTT.

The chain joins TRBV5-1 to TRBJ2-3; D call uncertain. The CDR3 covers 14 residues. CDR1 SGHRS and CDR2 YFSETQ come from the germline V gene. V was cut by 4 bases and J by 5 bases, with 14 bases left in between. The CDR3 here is CASSPTRMGDTQYF. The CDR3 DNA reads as TGCGCCAGCAGCCCCACGAGGATGGGAGATACGCAGTATTTT.

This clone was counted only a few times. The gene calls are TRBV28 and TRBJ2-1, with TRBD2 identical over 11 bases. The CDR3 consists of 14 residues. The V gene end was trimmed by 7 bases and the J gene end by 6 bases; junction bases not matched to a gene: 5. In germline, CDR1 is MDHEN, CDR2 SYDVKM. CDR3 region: CASKTSGNFNEQFF. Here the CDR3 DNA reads TGTGCCAGCAAGACTAGCGGGAACTTCAATGAGCAGTTCTTC.

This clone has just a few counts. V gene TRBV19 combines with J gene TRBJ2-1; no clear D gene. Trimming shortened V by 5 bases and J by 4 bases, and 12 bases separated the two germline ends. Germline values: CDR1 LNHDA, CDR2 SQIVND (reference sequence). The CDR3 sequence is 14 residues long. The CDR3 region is CASSLSGVYNEQFF. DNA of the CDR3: TGTGCCAGTAGTCTGTCTGGGGTTTACAATGAGCAGTTCTTC.

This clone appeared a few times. The CDR3 DNA reads as TGTGCCAGCAGCCCACAGGGGCTAGGAGAGACCCAGTACTTC. As protein: CASSPQGLGETQYF. The chain joins TRBV2 to TRBJ2-5; 7 nucleotides align to TRBD1. The CDR3 runs to 14 residues. Per the germline V gene, CDR1 is SNHLY and CDR2 is FYNNEI. The V and J ends lost 6 bases and 4 bases, in that order; junction bases with no gene match: 8. Full variable domain (missing parts from reference TRBV2 and TRBJ2-5): EPEVTQTPSHQVTQMGQEVILRCVPISNHLYFYWYRQILGQKVEFLVSFYNNEISEKSEIFDDQFSVERPDGSNFTLKIRSTKLEDSAMYFCASSPQGLGETQYFGPGTRLLVL.

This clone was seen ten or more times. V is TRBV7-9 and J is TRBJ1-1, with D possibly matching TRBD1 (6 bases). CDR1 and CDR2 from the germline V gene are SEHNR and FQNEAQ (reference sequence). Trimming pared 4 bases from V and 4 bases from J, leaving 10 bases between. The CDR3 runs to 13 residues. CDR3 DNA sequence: TGTGCCAGCAGCTGGGGACACATCACTGAAGCTTTCTTT. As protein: CASSWGHITEAFF.

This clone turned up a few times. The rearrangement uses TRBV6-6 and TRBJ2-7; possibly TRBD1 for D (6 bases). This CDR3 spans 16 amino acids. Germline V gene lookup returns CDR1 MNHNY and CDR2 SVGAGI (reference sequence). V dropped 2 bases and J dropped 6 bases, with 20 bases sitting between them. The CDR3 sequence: CASSYPRQVESSEQYF. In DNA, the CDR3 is TGTGCCAGCAGTTACCCAAGACAGGTTGAGTCAAGCGAGCAGTACTTC.

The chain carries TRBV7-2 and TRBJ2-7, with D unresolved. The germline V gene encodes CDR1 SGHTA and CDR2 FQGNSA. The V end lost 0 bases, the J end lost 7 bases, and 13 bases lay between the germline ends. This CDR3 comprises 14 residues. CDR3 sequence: CASSLATARREQYF. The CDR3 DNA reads TGTGCCAGCAGCTTAGCGACGGCTAGGCGGGAGCAGTACTTC.

The CDR3 reads CATSRAFDPRDGHGELFF. Written as DNA, the CDR3 is TGTGCCACCAGCAGAGCCTTCGACCCCCGGGACGGCCACGGGGAGCTGTTTTTT. The rearrangement uses TRBV15 and TRBJ2-2, with D perhaps being TRBD1 or TRBD2 (5 bases each). Germline loops: CDR1 LNHNV, CDR2 YYDKDF (reference sequence). Deletions cut 1 base from V and 7 bases from J, with 22 bases between. The CDR3 contains 18 residues.